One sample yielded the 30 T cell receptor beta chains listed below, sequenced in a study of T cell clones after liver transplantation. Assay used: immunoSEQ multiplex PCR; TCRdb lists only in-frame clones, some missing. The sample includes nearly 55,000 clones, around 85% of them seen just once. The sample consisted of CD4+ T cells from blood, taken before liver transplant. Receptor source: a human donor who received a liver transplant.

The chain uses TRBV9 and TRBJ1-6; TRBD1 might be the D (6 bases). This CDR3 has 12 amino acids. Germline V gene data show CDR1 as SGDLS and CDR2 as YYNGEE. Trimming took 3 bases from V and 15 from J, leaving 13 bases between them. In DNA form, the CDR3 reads TGTGCCAGCAGCGCTCCAGGCAGGGGCCTCCACTTT. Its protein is CASSAPGRGLHF.

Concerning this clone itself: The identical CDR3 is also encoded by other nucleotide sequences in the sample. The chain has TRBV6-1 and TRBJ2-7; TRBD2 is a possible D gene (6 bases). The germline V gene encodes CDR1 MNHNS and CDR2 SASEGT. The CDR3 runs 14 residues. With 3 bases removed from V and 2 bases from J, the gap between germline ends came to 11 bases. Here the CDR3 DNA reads TGTGCCAGCAGTGAGGAGGGGCCCACCTACGAGCAGTACTTC. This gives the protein CASSEEGPTYEQYF.

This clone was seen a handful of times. The CDR3: CASSALGRAYEQFF. The CDR3 DNA is TGTGCCAGCAGCGCCCTCGGCAGGGCCTATGAGCAGTTCTTC. The genes are TRBV7-2 and TRBJ2-1; TRBD1 might be the D (5 bases). V dropped 5 bases and J dropped 8 bases, with 16 bases sitting between them. CDR3 length: 14 amino acids. CDR1 and CDR2 from the germline V gene are SGHTA and FQGNSA. Based on the CDR3 plus reference TRBV7-2 and TRBJ2-1, the full variable domain is GAGVSQSPSNKVTEKGKDVELRCDPISGHTALYWYRQSLGQGLEFLIYFQGNSAPDKSGLPSDRFSAERTGGSVSTLTIQRTQQEDSAVYLCASSALGRAYEQFFGPGTRLTVL.

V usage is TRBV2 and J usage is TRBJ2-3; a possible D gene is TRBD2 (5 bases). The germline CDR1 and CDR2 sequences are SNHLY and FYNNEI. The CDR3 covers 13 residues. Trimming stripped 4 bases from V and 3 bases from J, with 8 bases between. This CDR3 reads CASSAWRTDTQYF. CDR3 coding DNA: TGTGCCAGCAGTGCGTGGAGGACAGATACGCAGTATTTT.

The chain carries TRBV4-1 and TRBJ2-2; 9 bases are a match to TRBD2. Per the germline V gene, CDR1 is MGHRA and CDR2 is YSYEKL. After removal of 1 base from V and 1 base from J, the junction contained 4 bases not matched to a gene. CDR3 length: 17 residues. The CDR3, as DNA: TGCGCCAGCAGCCAAGCGATAGCGGGAGTGAACACCGGGGAGCTGTTTTTT. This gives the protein CASSQAIAGVNTGELFF.

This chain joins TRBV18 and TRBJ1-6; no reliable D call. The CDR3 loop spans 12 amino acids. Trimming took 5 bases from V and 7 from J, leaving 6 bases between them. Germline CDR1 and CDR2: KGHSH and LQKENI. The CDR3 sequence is CASSGRNSPLHF. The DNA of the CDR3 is TGTGCCAGCTCAGGCAGAAATTCACCCCTCCACTTT.

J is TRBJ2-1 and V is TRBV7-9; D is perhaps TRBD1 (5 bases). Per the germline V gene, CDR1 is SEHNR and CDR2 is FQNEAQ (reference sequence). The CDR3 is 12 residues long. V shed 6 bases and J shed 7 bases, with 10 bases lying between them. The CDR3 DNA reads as TGTGCCAGCAGTAAAGGGGATAATGAGCAGTTCTTC. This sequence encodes CASSKGDNEQFF.

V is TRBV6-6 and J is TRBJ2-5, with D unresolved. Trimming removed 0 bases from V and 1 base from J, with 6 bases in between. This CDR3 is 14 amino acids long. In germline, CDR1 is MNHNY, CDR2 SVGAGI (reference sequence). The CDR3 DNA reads TGTGCCAGCAGTTACTCGATCGGCCAAGAGACCCAGTACTTC. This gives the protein CASSYSIGQETQYF.

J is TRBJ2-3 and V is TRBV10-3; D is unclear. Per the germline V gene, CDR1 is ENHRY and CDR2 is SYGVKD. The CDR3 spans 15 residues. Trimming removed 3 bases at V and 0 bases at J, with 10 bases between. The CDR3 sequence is CAISDSSASTDTQYF. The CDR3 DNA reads TGTGCCATCAGTGATAGCAGCGCGAGCACAGATACGCAGTATTTT.

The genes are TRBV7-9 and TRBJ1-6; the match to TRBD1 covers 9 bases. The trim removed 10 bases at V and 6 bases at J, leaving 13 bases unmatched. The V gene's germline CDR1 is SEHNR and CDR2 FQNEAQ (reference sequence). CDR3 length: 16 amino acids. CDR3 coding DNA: TGTGCCACTACGTCTGACAGGGGGTCAACTAATTCACCCCTCCACTTT. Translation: CATTSDRGSTNSPLHF.

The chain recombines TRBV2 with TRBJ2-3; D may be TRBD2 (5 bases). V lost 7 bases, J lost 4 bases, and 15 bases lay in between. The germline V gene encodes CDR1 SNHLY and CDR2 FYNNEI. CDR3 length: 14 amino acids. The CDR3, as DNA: TGTGCCAGCATGGGAGAGTCACGATCAGATACGCAGTATTTT. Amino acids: CASMGESRSDTQYF.

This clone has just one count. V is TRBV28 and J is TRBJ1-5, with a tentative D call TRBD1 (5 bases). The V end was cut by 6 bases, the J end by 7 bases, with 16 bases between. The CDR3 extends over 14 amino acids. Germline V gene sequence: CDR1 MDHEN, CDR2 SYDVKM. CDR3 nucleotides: TGTGCCAGCAGCCCGACTCAAGGGGTGCAGCCCCAGCATTTT. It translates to CASSPTQGVQPQHF.

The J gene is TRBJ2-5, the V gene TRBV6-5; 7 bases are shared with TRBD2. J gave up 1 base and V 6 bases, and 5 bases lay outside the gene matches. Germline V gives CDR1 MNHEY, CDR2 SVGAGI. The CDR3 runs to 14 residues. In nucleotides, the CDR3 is TGTGCCAGCAGCCGGGGGGACTTCCAAGAGACCCAGTACTTC. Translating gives CASSRGDFQETQYF.

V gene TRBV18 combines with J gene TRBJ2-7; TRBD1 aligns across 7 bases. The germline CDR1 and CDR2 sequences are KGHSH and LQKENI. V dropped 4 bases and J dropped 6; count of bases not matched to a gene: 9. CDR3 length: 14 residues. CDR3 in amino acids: CASSLDRVTGEQYF. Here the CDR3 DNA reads TGTGCCAGCTCACTAGACAGGGTTACGGGCGAGCAGTACTTC.

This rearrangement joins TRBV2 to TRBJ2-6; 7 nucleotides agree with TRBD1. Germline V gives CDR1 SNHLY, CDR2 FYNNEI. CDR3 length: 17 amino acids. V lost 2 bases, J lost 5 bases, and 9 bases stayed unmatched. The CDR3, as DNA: TGTGCCAGCAGTGAAAAGGGCCGACAGGGAAGGGCCAACGTCCTGACTTTC. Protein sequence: CASSEKGRQGRANVLTF.

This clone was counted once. CDR3 loop: CASALGGAGEQYF. The CDR3 nucleotides read TGTGCCAGCGCGTTGGGGGGGGCGGGGGAGCAGTACTTC. The gene calls are TRBV5-4 and TRBJ2-7; possible D gene TRBD2, 7 bases. The CDR3 covers 13 residues. The V gene lost 7 bases and the J gene lost 7 bases, with 18 bases spanning the gap. Germline loops: CDR1 SGHNT, CDR2 YYREEE (reference sequence).

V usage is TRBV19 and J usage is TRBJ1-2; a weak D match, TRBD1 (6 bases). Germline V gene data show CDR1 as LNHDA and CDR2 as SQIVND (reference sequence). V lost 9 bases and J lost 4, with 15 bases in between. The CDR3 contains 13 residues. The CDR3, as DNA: TGTGCCAGCGGGGGGGGCGCGAGCTATGGCTACACCTTC. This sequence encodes CASGGGASYGYTF.

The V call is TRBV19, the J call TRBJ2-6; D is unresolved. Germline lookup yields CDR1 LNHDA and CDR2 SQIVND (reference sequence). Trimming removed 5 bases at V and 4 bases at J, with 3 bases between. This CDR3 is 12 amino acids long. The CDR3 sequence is CASSPGANVLTF. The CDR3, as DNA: TGTGCCAGTAGTCCCGGGGCCAACGTCCTGACTTTC.

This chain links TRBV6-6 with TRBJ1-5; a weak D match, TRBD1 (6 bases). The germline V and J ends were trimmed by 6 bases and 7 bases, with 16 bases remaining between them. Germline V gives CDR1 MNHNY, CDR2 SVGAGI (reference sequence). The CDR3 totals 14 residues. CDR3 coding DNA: TGTGCCAGCAGCCACGGACAGTTGGACCAGCCCCAGCATTTT. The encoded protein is CASSHGQLDQPQHF.

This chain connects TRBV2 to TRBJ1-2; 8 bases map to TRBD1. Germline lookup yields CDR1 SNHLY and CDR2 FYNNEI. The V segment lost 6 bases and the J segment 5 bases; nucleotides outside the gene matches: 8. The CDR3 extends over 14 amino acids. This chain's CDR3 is CASRGQGTLYGYTF. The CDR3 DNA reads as TGTGCCAGCAGAGGACAGGGAACCCTTTATGGCTACACCTTC.

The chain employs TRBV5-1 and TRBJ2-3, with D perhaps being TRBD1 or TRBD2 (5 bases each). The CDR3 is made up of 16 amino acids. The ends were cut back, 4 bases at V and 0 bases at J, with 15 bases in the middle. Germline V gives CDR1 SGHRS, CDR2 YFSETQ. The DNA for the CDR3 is TGCGCCAGCAGCGGAGAGGGGTTATTAAGCACAGATACGCAGTATTTT. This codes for CASSGEGLLSTDTQYF.

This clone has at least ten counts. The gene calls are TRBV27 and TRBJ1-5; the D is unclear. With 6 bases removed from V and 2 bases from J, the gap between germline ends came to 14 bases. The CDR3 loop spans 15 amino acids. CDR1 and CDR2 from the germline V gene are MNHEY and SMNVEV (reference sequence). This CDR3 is CASRKDGLGNQPQHF. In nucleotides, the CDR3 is TGTGCCAGCAGAAAAGATGGGTTGGGCAATCAGCCCCAGCATTTT.

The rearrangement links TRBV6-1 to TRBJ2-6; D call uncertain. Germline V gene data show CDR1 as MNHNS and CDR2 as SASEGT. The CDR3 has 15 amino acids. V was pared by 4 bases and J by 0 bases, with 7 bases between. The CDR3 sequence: CASSGQSSGANVLTF. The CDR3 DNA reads TGTGCCAGCAGTGGGCAGAGCTCTGGGGCCAACGTCCTGACTTTC.

This CDR3 is CASSRNRAATGELFF. CDR3 in DNA: TGTGCCAGCAGCCGGAACAGGGCGGCGACCGGGGAGCTGTTTTTT. The rearrangement links TRBV14 to TRBJ2-2; tentative D call: TRBD1 (6 bases). This CDR3 comprises 15 residues. Trimming cost V 4 bases and J 5 bases, with 14 bases left between them. Looked up from germline, CDR1 is SGHDN and CDR2 is FVKESK.

This chain's CDR3 is CASSQRGGSSGV. DNA for the CDR3: TGCGCCAGCAGTCAAAGAGGCGGGAGTAGTGGTGTC. The V gene is TRBV23-1, the J gene TRBJ2-7, with 7 bases identical to TRBD2. TRBV23-1 is labeled an ORF, and its function is uncertain. The CDR3 contains 12 residues.

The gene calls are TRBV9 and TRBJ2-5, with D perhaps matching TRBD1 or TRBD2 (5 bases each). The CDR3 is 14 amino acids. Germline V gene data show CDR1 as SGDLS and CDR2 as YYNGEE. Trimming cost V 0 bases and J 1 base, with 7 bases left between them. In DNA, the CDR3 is TGTGCCAGCAGCGTAGGAGGGACCCAAGAGACCCAGTACTTC. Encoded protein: CASSVGGTQETQYF.

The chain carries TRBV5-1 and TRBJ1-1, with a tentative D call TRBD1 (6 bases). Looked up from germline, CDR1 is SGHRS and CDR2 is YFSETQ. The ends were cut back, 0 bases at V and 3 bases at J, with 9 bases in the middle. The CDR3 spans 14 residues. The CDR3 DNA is TGCGCCAGCAGCTTGGCAGGGGCGTACACTGAAGCTTTCTTT. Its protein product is CASSLAGAYTEAFF. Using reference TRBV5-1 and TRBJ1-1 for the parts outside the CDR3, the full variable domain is KAGVTQTPRYLIKTRGQQVTLSCSPISGHRSVSWYQQTPGQGLQFLFEYFSETQRNKGNFPGRFSGRQFSNSRSEMNVSTLELGDSALYLCASSLAGAYTEAFFGQGTRLTVV.

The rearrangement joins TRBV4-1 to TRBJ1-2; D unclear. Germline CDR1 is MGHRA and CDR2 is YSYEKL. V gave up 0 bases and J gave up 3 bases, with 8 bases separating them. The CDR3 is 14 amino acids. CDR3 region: CASSQDFRDYGYTF. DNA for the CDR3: TGCGCCAGCAGCCAAGATTTCCGAGACTATGGCTACACCTTC.

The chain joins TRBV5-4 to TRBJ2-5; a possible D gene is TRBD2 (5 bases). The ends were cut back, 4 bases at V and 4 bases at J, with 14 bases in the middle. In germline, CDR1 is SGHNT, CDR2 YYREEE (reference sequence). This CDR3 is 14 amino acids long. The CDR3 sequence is CASSPPGSRETQYF. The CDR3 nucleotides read TGTGCCAGCAGCCCCCCGGGGTCACGAGAGACCCAGTACTTC.

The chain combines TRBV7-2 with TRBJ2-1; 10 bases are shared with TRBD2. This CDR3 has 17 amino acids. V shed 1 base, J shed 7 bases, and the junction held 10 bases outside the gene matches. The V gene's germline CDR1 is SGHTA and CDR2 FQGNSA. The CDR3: CASSLGAGTSAFNEQFF. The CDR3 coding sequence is TGTGCCAGCAGCTTAGGGGCCGGGACTAGCGCCTTTAATGAGCAGTTCTTC.